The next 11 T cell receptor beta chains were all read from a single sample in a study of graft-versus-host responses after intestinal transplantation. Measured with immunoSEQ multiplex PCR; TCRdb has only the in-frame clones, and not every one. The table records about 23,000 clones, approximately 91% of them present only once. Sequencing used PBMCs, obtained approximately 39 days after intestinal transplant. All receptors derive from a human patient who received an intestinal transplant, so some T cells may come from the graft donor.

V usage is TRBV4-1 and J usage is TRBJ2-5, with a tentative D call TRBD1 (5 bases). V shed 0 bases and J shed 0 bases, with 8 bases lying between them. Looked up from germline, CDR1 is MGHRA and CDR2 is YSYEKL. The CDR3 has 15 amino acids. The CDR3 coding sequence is TGCGCCAGCAGCCAAGATCCCAGGGACCAAGAGACCCAGTACTTC. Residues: CASSQDPRDQETQYF.

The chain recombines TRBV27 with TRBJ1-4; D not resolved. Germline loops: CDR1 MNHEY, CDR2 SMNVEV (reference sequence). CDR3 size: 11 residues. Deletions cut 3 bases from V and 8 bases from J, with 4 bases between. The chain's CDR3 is CASSFGEKLFF. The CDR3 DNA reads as TGTGCCAGCAGTTTTGGAGAAAAACTGTTTTTT.

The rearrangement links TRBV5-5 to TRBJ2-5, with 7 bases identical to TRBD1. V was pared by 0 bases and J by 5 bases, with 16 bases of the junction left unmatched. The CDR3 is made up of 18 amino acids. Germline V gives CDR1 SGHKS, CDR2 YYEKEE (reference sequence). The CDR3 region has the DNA TGTGCCAGCAGCTTGGGGAAACCAAGAGACAGGGCGGAGGAGACCCAGTACTTC. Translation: CASSLGKPRDRAEETQYF.

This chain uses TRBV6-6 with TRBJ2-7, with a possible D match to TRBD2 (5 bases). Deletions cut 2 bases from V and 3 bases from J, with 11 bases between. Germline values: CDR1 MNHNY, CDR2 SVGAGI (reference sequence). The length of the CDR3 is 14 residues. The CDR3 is CASSYIASFYEQYF. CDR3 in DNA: TGTGCCAGCAGTTACATAGCGAGCTTCTACGAGCAGTACTTC.

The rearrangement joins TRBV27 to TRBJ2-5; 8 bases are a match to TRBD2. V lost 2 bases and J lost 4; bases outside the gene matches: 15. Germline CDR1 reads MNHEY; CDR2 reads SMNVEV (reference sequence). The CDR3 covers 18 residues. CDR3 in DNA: TGTGCCAGCAGTTTAATCAGTAGGCGGGAGGCCGGTAGAGAGACCCAGTACTTC. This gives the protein CASSLISRREAGRETQYF.

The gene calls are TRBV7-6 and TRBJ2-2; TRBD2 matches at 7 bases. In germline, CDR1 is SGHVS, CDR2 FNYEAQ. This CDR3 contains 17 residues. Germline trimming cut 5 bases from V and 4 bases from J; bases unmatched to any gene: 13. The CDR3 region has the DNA TGTGCCAGCAGCCCTACCCCTAGGAGCGGGACCACCGGGGAGCTGTTTTTT. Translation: CASSPTPRSGTTGELFF.

CDR3: CASMDRANEKLFF. The CDR3 DNA reads as TGTGCCAGTATGGACAGGGCGAATGAAAAACTGTTTTTT. The rearrangement links TRBV2 to TRBJ1-4; 8 bases align to TRBD1. The V gene end was trimmed by 9 bases and the J gene end by 5 bases; junction bases not matched to a gene: 5. Per the germline V gene, CDR1 is SNHLY and CDR2 is FYNNEI. The CDR3 runs 13 residues.

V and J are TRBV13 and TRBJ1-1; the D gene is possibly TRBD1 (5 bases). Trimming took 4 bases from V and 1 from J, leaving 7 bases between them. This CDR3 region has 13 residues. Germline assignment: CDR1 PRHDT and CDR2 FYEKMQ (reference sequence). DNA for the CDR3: TGTGCCAGCAGCTCGACAGAGAACACTGAAGCTTTCTTT. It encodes CASSSTENTEAFF.

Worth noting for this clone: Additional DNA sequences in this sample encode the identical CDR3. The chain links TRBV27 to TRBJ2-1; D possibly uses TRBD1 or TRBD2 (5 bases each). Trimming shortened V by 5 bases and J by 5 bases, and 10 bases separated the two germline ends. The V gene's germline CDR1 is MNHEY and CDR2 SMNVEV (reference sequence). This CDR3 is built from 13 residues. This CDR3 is CASSMGRNNEQFF. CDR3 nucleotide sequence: TGTGCCAGCAGTATGGGACGAAACAATGAGCAGTTCTTC.

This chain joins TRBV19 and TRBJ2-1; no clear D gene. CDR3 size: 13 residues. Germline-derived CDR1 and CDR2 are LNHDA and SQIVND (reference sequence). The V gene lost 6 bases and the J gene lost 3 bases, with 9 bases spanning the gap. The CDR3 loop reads CASRSSGYNEQFF. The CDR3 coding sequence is TGTGCCAGTAGAAGTTCTGGCTACAATGAGCAGTTCTTC.

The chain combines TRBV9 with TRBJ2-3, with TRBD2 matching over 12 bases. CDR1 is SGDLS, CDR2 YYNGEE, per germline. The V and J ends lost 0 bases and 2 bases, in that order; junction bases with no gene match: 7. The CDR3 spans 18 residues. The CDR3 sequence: CASSVELAGGGHTDTQYF. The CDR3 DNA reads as TGTGCCAGCAGCGTAGAGCTAGCGGGAGGGGGGCACACAGATACGCAGTATTTT.